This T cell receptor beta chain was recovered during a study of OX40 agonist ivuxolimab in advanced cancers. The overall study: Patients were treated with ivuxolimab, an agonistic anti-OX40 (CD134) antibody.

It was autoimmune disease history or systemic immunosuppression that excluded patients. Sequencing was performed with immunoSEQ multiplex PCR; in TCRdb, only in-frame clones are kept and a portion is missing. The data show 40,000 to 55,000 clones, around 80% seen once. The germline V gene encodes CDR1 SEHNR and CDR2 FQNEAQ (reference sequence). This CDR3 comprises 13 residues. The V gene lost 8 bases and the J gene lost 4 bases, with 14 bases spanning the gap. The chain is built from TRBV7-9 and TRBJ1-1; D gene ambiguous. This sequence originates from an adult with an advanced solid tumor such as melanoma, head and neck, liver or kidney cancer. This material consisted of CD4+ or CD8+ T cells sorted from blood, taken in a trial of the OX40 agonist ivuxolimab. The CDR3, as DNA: TGTGCCAGCTTTGGACCTTCCGGCACTGAAGCTTTCTTT. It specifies CASFGPSGTEAFF.